A selection of T cell receptor beta chains follows, all from one sample in a study of response to subunit inactivated influenza vaccine. One entry per CDR3 protein, called by TCRdb with MiXCR from the RT-PCR reads. The top ten clones hold 9.5% to 13% of a sample with roughly 700,000 distinct CDR3 sequences, approximately 14% of them seen once. This material consisted of PBMCs from blood, taken 11 to 12 days after vaccination. The receptors were sampled from a man aged 45 to 65 who received an inactivated influenza vaccine. Each CDR3 is given with its conserved first and last residue. A D gene is named only where the DNA matches it firmly. Some rows have no size entry. The others give once, few or many, or a class for an expanded clone.

>TRBV29-1|.|TRBJ2-3|13|few
TGCAGCGTTTGTATCGGGGGAACAGATACGCAGTATTTT
CSVCIGGTDTQYF
>TRBV11-2|TRBD2|TRBJ2-1|19|many
TGTGCCAGCAGCTTACGTTACATTAGCGGGAGGGCCGCCTACAATGAGCAGTTCTTC
CASSLRYISGRAAYNEQFF
>TRBV7-2|TRBD1|TRBJ1-5|15|.
TGTGCCAGCAGTCGAGGACAGGGCGTCAATCAGCCCCAGCATTTT
CASSRGQGVNQPQHF
>TRBV6-5|.|TRBJ2-7|11|few
TGTGCCAGCAGTTACTCCTCGAGGCAGTACTTC
CASSYSSRQYF
>TRBV24-1|TRBD1|TRBJ2-7|15|.
TGTGCCACCAGTGAATGGACAGGGGGCAAGTACGAGCAGTACTTC
CATSEWTGGKYEQYF
>TRBV29-1|TRBD2|TRBJ2-3|12|.
TGCAGCGTTAGTAGCGGGACTGATACGCAGTATTTT
CSVSSGTDTQYF
>TRBV6-6|.|TRBJ2-5|12|.
TGTGCCTCCCGGGGCAACCAAGAGACCCAGTACTTC
CASRGNQETQYF
>TRBV29-1|.|TRBJ2-7|13|few
TGCAGCGTTGAATGGGACAATTCCTACGAGCAGTACTTC
CSVEWDNSYEQYF
>TRBV7-2|.|TRBJ1-2|15|.
TGTGCCAGCAGTCTCCGGGGCCACCTTAACTATGGCTACACCTTC
CASSLRGHLNYGYTF
>TRBV15|.|TRBJ2-6|19|.
TGTGCCACCAGCAGAGATCTGCCCCAAACCCTCTCTGGGGCCAACGTCCTGACTTTC
CATSRDLPQTLSGANVLTF
>TRBV19|TRBD1|TRBJ2-1|14|many
TGTGCCAGTAGTATGACGGACAGGTGGAATGAGCAGTTCTTC
CASSMTDRWNEQFF
>TRBV12-3/TRBV12-4|TRBD1|TRBJ1-1|15|.
TGTGCCAGCACTGATACGGGACAGGGGAACACTGAAGCTTTCTTT
CASTDTGQGNTEAFF
>TRBV7-9|.|TRBJ2-1|16|.
TGTGCCAGCAGCGTGCCGACTAGAGAACACTACAATGAGCAGTTCTTC
CASSVPTREHYNEQFF
>TRBV6-1|TRBD2|TRBJ2-5|15|.
TGTGCCAGCAGTGGGACTAGCGGGGGTCAAGAGACCCAGTACTTC
CASSGTSGGQETQYF
>TRBV6-5|.|TRBJ2-3|16|many
TGTGCCAGCAGTTACTCGACGGTAGAGGGCACAGATACGCAGTATTTT
CASSYSTVEGTDTQYF
>TRBV11-3|TRBD2|TRBJ2-3|17|few
TGTGCCAGCAGCTCCTCCTTCGCGGGGGGGGAGACAGATACGCAGTATTTT
CASSSSFAGGETDTQYF